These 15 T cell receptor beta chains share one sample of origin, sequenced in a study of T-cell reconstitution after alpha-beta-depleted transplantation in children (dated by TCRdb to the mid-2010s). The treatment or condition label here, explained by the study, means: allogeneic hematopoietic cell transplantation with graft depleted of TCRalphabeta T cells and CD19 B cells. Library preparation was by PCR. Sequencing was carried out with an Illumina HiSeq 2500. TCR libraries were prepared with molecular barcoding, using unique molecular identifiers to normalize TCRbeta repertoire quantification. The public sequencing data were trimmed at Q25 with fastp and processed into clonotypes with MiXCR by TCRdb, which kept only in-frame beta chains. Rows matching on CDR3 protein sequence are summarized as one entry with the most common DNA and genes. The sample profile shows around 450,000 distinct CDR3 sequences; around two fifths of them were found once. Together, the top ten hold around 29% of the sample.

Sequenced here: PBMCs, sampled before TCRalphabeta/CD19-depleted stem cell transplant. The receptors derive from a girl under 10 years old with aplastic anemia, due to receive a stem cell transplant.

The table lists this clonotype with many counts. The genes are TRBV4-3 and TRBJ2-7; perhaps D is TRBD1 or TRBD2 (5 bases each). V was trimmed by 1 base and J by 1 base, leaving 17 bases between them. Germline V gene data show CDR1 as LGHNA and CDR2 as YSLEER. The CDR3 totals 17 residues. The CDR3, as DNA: TGCGCCAGCAGCCAAGTCGGCCTCCGGGACGGATCCTACGAGCAGTACTTC. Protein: CASSQVGLRDGSYEQYF.

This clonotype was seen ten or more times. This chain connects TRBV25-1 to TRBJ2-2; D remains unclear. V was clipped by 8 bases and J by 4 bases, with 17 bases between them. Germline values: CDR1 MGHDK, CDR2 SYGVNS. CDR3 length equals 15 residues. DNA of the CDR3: TGTGCCAGCCAAAAAAGGAGTTTCGGCACCGGGGAGCTGTTTTTT. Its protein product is CASQKRSFGTGELFF.

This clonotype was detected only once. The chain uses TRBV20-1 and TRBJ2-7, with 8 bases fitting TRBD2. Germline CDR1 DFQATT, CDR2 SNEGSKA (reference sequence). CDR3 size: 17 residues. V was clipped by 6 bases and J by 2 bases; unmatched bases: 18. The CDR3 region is CSATIPELAAMAYEQYF. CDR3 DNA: TGCAGTGCCACCATTCCGGAACTAGCGGCTATGGCCTACGAGCAGTACTTC.

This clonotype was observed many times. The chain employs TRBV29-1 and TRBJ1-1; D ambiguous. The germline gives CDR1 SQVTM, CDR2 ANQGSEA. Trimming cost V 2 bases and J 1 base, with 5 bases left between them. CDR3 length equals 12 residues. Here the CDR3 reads CSVESGNTEAFF. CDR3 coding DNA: TGCAGCGTTGAATCAGGGAACACTGAAGCTTTCTTT.

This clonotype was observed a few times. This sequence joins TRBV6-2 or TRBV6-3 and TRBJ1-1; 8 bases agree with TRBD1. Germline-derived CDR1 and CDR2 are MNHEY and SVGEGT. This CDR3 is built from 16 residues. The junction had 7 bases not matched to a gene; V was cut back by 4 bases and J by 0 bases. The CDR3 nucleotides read TGTGCCAGCAGTTCTCGGACAGGGATCATGAACACTGAAGCTTTCTTT. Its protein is CASSSRTGIMNTEAFF.

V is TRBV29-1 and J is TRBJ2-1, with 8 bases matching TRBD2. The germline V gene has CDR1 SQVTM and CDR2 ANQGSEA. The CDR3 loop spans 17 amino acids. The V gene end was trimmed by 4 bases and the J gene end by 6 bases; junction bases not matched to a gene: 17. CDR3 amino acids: CSVGIATGLGLGNEQFF. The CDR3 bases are TGCAGCGTTGGGATCGCCACGGGACTAGGATTAGGCAATGAGCAGTTCTTC.

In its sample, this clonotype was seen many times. In nucleotides, the CDR3 is TGTGCCAGCAGCTTAGTGGTTGGAGGGGGCACAGATACGCAGTATTTT. Residues: CASSLVVGGGTDTQYF. The genes are TRBV7-2 and TRBJ2-3; weak D call: TRBD2 (6 bases). V was trimmed by 1 base and J by 1 base, leaving 12 bases between them. Germline values: CDR1 SGHTA, CDR2 FQGNSA. This CDR3 comprises 16 residues.

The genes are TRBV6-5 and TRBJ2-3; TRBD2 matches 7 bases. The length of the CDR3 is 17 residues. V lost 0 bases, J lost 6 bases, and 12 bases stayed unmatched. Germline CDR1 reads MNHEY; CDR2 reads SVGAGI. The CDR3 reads CASSYSTGLAAGDTQYF. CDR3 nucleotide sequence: TGTGCCAGCAGTTACTCGACGGGGCTAGCGGCAGGGGATACGCAGTATTTT.

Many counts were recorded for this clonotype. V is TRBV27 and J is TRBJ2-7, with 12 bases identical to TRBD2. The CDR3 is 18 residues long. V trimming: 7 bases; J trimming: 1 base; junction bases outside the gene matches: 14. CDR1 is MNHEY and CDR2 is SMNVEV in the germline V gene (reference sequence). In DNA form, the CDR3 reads TGTGCCAGCACTCCGACTAGCGGGAGCCCTAGCCGGTCCTACGAGCAGTACTTC. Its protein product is CASTPTSGSPSRSYEQYF.

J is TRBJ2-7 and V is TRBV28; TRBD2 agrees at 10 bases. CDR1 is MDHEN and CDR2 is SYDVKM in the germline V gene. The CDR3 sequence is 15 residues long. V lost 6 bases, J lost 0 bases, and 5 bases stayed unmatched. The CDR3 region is CASSHSGRSSYEQYF. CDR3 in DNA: TGTGCCAGCAGCCATAGCGGGAGGTCCTCCTACGAGCAGTACTTC.

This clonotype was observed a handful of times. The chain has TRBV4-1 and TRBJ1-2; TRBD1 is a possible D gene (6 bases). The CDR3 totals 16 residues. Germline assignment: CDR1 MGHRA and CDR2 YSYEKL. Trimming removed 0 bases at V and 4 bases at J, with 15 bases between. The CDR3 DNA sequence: TGCGCCAGCAGCCAAGATTCTGGCGGGGGGGCCTATGGCTACACCTTC. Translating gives CASSQDSGGGAYGYTF.

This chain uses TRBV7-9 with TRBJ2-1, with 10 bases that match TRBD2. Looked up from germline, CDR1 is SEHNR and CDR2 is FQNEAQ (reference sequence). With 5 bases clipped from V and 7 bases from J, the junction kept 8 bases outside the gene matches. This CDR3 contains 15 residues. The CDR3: CASSPAGGLVNEQFF. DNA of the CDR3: TGTGCCAGCAGCCCAGCGGGAGGGTTGGTAAATGAGCAGTTCTTC.

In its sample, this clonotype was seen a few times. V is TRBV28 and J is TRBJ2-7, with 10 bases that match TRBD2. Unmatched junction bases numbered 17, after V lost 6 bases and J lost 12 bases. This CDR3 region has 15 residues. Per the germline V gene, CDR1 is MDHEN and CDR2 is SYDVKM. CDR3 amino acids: CASSFQLGLAEPWYF. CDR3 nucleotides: TGTGCCAGCAGCTTTCAACTTGGACTAGCGGAGCCCTGGTACTTC.

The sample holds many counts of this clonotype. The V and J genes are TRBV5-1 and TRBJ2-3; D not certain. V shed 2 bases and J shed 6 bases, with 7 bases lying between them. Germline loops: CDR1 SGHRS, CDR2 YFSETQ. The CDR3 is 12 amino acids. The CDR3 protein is CASSLSWDTQYF. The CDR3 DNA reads TGCGCCAGCAGCTTATCGTGGGATACGCAGTATTTT.

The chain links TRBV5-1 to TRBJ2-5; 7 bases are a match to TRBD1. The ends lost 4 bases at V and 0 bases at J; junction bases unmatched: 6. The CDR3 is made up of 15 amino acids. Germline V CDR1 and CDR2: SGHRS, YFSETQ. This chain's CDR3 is CASSPRQGHQETQYF. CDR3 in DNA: TGCGCCAGCAGCCCCCGACAGGGCCACCAAGAGACCCAGTACTTC.